This TCR beta chain came from a study of blood T cell repertoires in COVID-19. The CDR3 runs to 14 residues. Germline V lookup: CDR1 ENHRY, CDR2 SYGVKD. V lost 11 bases, J lost 7 bases, and 12 bases stayed unmatched. Generated by immunoSEQ multiplex PCR, the TCRdb table keeps only in-frame clones and is missing some. The sample has about 220,000 clones; around 83% are singletons. Sequenced material: peripheral blood. The receptor comes from a woman in her sixties or seventies with COVID-19, enrolled during active disease. This chain joins TRBV10-3 and TRBJ1-3, with 9 bases fitting TRBD1. The DNA of the CDR3 is TGTGCCTCTAGGCCCCGGACAGGGGACAACACCATATATTTT. Amino acid sequence: CASRPRTGDNTIYF.